This TCR beta chain originates from a study of shared clonotypes between healthy human individuals (dated by TCRdb to 2020 to 2022). Study-wide context: The cohort included a few men and a couple of women between 18 and 49 years of age. Per donor, three plates each were used for CD4 naive and CD4 memory, two for CD8 naive, and one for CD8 memory. The study deeply sequenced blood TCR repertoires of five healthy adults to estimate repertoire size and the extent of clonotype sharing between individuals. To increase sequencing depth and limit assay-specific biases, TCR repertoire library preparation and sequencing were carried out by different laboratories using diverse techniques. Between about 0.94 and 8.9 billion PBMCs per donor were obtained by leukapheresis.

After removal of 0 bases from V and 0 bases from J, the junction retains 4 bases not matched to a gene. Including the terminal cysteine and phenylalanine, the CDR3 comprises 17 residues. Only the CDR3 portion is preserved as DNA: 51 bases, with reading frame beginning at the first base. The germline V gene encodes CDR1 SGDLS and CDR2 YYNGEE. Using the deep immunoSEQ assay, multiplex PCR amplified TCR CDR3 regions from genomic DNA. Extracted genomic DNA from each cell subset was spread evenly across all wells of several immunoSEQ 96-well plates, with each plate serving as a replicate. For sorted subsets, roughly 200 ng of genomic DNA, equivalent to about 30,000 T cell genomes, went into each replicate PCR. Purified libraries were quantified with a Qubit 3.0 fluorometer, sized on a Bioanalyzer 2100, and re-quantified with the KAPA Library Quantification kit. A separate single-read 150-cycle Illumina NextSeq 550 flow cell was used to sequence each immunoSEQ 96-well plate. As for the authors' bioinformatics: Because the immunoSEQ output included only junctional sequences and no quality scores, the filtering could not be the same as the filtering used for full-length reads. Sequences were annotated with PyIR, a Python wrapper for IgBLAST v1.9, using IMGT germline references to assign V/J genes and CDR3. Reads were removed for weak V/J assignments (E-value above 1e-6), missing CDR3, stop codons, out-of-frame junctions, or ambiguous translated residues. A V3J clonotype was defined by an identical inferred V gene, J gene, and CDR3 amino acid sequence. Percentage overlap between repertoires was computed as shared unique clonotypes divided by the size of the smaller repertoire. Richness of each repertoire was evaluated using RTK rarefaction, the Chao1 estimator, and Recon v2.1 estimates of unobserved clonotypes. For all TCRbeta clonotypes obtained by the gDNA method from four donors, generation probabilities were computed with OLGA. Entries here come from immuneACCESS through TCRdb and include only in-frame sequences with V and J called. Some clones fail to appear in such tables; in the studies checked, an unresolved V gene covers under half of the shortfall, and the cause of the remainder is unknown. V and J calls plus clone size are reproduced from that table; the DNA served to infer D and trimming. The sample contains around 1.6 million clones, 95% to 99% of them found a single time. The ten largest clones add up to roughly 0.42% of the sample.

About this clone: Its recognized antigen is unknown. One base away there is no much larger clone; base qualities are not given.

Donors were healthy HIV-negative adults with no recently reported acute infections or vaccinations. Every donor was a Caucasian adult living in Nashville, Tennessee, USA. Magnetic negative selection was used to enrich CD4+ T cells, after which naive cells were positively selected on CD45RA and the negative fraction became the memory subset. Blood was collected by leukapheresis, and PBMCs were isolated by Ficoll-Histopaque density gradient centrifugation and then cryopreserved in liquid nitrogen vapor phase. Purity and quantity of every magnetically sorted T cell population were checked by analytical flow cytometry. From each sorted fraction, genomic DNA was isolated and quantified by UV absorbance on a Nanodrop 2000c. Overall study outcomes, separate from this receptor: Sharing across four donors was observed for about 5% of naive CD4, 3% to 4% of naive CD8, around 2.5% of memory CD4, and less than 0.45% of memory CD8 clonotypes. Compared with non-shared clonotypes, the clonotypes found in all four sorted-subset donors had higher generation probabilities. Sampling was restricted to blood, and TCR repertoires in tissues likely differ from the TCR repertoires found in blood. Even with the large sequencing depth, rarefaction of the sorted-subset datasets indicated that sequencing was incomplete. Because the study included only a small number of donors, the genetic and exposure-history diversity represented was limited. Larger estimated clonotype richness was generally found for naive subsets than for memory subsets. Based on pairwise subsampling, the degree of clonotype sharing among donors was expected to be affected by sequencing depth.

Material for sequencing was naive CD4+ T cells sorted from blood. The sample's cell subset or site label, in plain terms: CD45RA+ positively selected. Recombination connected TRBV9 to TRBJ2-2; 8 junctional bases match TRBD1. The clonotype was recovered from a man aged 30 to 39 in good health. The CDR3 is CASSVDPGQANTGELFF. At the DNA level, the sequence is TGTGCCAGCAGCGTAGATCCGGGACAGGCGAACACCGGGGAGCTGTTTTTT.